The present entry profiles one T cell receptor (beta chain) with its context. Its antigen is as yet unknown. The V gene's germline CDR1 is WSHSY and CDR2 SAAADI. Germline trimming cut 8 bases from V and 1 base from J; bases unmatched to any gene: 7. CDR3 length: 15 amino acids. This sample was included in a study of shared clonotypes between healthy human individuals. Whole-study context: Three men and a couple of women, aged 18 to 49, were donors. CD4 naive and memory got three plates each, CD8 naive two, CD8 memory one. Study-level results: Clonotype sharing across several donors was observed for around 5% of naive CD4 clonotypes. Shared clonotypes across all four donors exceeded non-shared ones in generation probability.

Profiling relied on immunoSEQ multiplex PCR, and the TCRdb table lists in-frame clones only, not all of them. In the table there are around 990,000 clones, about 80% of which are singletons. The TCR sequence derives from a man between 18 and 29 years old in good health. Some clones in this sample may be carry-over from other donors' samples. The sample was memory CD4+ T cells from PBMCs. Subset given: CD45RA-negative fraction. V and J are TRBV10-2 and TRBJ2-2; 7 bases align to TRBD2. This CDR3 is CASLSSGMNTGELFF. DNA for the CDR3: TGCGCCAGCCTATCCAGCGGGATGAACACCGGGGAGCTGTTTTTT.